This T cell receptor (beta chain) was documented in a study of T cell responses to AZD1222 COVID-19 vaccine. Overall study findings and caveats: Two AZD1222 administrations were followed by greater Spike-specific TCR breadth and depth. The sample set comprised mostly white British donors with more females, and clonal diversity was possibly underestimated.

A word on this clone: The antigen remains undetermined.

Method: immunoSEQ multiplex PCR; TCRdb's copy keeps in-frame clones and lacks some. The sample contains 120,000 to 150,000 clones, 82% of which appear only once. This CDR3 spans 15 amino acids. V dropped 4 bases and J dropped 8 bases, with 19 bases sitting between them. Germline V gene sequence: CDR1 SGDLS, CDR2 YYNGEE. The V and J genes are TRBV9 and TRBJ2-1; D possibly corresponds to TRBD2 (6 bases). The clonotype originates from an adult in good health. The sequences come from peripheral blood, collected on day 0 of MenACWY control vaccination. CDR3 sequence (DNA): TGTGCCAGCAGCCCTCGGCCCGGATGGGAGGATGAGCAGTTCTTC. Translating gives CASSPRPGWEDEQFF.